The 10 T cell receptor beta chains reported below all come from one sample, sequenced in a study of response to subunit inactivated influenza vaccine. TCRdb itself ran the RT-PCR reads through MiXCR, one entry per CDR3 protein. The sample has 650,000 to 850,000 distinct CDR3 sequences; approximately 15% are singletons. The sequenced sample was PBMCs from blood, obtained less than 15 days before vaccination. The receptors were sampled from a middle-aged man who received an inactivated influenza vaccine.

The CDR3 protein is CASSPGGLTSANVLTF. The CDR3 DNA reads TGTGCCAGCAGCCCAGGGGGACTCACTTCAGCCAACGTCCTGACTTTC. This sequence joins TRBV12-3 or TRBV12-4 and TRBJ2-6; perhaps TRBD1 as D (7 bases). The CDR3 contains 16 residues. The ends were cut back, 6 bases at V and 7 bases at J, with 19 bases in the middle.

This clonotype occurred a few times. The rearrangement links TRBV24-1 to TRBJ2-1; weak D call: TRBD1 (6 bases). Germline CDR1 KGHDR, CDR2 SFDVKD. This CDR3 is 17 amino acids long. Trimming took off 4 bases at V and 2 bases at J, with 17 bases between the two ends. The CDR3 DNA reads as TGTGCCACCAGTGAGCACACAGGGCTCGGCACCTACAATGAGCAGTTCTTC. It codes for CATSEHTGLGTYNEQFF.

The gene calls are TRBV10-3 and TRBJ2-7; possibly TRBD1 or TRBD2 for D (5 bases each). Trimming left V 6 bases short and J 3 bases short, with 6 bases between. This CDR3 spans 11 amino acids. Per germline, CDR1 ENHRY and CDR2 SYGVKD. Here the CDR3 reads CAIRGDYEQYF. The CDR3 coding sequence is TGTGCCATCAGGGGGGACTACGAGCAGTACTTC.

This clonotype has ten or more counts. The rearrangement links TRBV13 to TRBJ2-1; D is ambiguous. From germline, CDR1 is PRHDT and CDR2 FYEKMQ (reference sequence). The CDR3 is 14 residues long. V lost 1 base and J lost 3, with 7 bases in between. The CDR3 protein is CASSLDPSYNEQFF. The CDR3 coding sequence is TGTGCCAGCAGCTTAGACCCTAGCTACAATGAGCAGTTCTTC.

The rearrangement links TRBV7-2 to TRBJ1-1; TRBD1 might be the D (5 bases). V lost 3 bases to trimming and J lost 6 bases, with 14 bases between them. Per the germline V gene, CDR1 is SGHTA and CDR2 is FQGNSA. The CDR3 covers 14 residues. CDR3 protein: CASSLGGGPPEAFF. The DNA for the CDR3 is TGTGCCAGCAGCTTGGGGGGTGGCCCCCCTGAAGCTTTCTTT.

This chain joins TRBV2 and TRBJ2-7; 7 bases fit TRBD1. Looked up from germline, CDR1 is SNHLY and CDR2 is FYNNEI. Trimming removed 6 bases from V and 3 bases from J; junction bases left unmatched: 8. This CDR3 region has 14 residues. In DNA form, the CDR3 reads TGTGCCAGCAGAGCCGGGACAGCTTACTACGAGCAGTACTTC. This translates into CASRAGTAYYEQYF.

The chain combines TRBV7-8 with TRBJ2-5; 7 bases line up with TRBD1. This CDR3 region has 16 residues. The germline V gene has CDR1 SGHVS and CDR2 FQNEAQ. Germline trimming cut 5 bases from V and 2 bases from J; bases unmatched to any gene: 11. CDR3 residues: CASSPGDSSRQETQYF. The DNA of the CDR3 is TGTGCCAGCAGCCCCGGGGACAGCTCTAGGCAAGAGACCCAGTACTTC.

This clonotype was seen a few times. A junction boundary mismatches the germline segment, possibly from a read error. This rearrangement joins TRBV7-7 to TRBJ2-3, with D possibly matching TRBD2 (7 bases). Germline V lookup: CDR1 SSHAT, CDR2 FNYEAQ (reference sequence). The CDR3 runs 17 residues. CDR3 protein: CASSLNGGTTSTDTQYF. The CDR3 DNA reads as TGTGCTAGCAGCTTGAACGGGGGGACAACTAGCACAGATACGCAGTATTTT.

In DNA, the CDR3 is TGCAGTGCTAGAGATTGGGGCCCTGGCTACACCTTC. Translation: CSARDWGPGYTF. The chain recombines TRBV20-1 with TRBJ1-2; possibly TRBD1 for D (5 bases). Trimming shortened V by 0 bases and J by 7 bases, and 9 bases separated the two germline ends. This CDR3 comprises 12 residues. The V gene's germline CDR1 is DFQATT and CDR2 SNEGSKA (reference sequence).

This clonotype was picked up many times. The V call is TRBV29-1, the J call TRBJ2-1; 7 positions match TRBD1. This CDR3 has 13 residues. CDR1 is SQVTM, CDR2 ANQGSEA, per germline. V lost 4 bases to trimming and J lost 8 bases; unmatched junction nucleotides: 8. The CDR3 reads CSVGPGGVDEQFF. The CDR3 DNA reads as TGCAGCGTTGGTCCAGGGGGAGTGGATGAGCAGTTCTTC.